This record covers a single T cell receptor (beta chain). Its specificity is unknown. The data were taken from a study of T cell responses to AZD1222 COVID-19 vaccine. Study findings and constraints: Baseline antibody screening turned up just six or seven seropositive AZD1222 recipients.

V was trimmed by 7 bases and J by 4 bases, leaving 16 bases between them. There are 13 residues in the CDR3. Germline CDR1 is SQVTM and CDR2 is ANQGSEA. Clones were sequenced by immunoSEQ multiplex PCR, and TCRdb holds only the in-frame ones, with some missing. The data show about 180,000 clones, around nine tenths seen once. This clonotype was obtained from an adult in good health. The rearrangement uses TRBV29-1 and TRBJ1-1, with a weak D call TRBD1 (5 bases). Material: peripheral blood, obtained on day 0 of AZD1222 vaccination. The chain's CDR3 is CSAHSARGTEAFF. DNA of the CDR3: TGCAGCGCCCACTCAGCTAGGGGCACTGAAGCTTTCTTT.